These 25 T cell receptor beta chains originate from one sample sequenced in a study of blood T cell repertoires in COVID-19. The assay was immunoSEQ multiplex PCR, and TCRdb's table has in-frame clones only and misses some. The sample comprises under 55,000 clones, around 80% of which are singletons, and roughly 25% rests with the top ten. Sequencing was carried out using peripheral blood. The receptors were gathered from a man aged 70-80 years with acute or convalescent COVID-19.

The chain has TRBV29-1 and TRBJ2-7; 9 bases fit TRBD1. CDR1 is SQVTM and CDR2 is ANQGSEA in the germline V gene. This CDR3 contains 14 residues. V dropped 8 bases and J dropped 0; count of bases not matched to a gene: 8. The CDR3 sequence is CSRDRDRFSYEQYF. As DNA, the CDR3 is TGCAGCAGGGACAGGGATCGATTCTCCTACGAGCAGTACTTC.

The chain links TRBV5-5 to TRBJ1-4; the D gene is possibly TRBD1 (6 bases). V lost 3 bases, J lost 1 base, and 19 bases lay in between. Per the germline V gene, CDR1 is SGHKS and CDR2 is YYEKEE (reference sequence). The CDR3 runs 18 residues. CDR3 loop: CASSSGAQGGGTNEKLFF. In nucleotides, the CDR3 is TGTGCCAGCAGCTCCGGGGCCCAGGGAGGGGGAACTAATGAAAAACTGTTTTTT.

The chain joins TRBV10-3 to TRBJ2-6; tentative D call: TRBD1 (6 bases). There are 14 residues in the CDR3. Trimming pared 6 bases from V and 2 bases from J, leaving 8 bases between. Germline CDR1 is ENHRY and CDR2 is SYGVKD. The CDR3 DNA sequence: TGTGCCATCAGCCAGGGGCCTGGGGCCAACGTCCTGACTTTC. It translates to CAISQGPGANVLTF.

In DNA, the CDR3 is TGTGCCAGCAGTGAACAGGGACAGGGGCTGCAGCCCCAGCATTTT. Translating it yields CASSEQGQGLQPQHF. This chain joins TRBV2 and TRBJ1-5; 10 nucleotides align to TRBD1. The V and J ends lost 2 bases and 7 bases, in that order; junction bases with no gene match: 5. Germline V gives CDR1 SNHLY, CDR2 FYNNEI. This CDR3 has 15 residues.

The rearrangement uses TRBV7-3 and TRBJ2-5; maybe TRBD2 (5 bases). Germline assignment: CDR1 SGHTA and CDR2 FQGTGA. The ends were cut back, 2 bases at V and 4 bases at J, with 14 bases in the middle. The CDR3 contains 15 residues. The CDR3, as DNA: TGTGCCAGCAGCTTATTCAGCGGAAGTGGAGAGACCCAGTACTTC. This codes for CASSLFSGSGETQYF.

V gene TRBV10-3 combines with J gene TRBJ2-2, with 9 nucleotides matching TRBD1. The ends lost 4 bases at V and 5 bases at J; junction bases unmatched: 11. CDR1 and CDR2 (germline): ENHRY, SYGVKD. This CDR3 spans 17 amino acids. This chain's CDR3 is CAISGGPGQGWTGELFF. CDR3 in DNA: TGTGCCATCAGTGGGGGACCGGGACAGGGTTGGACCGGGGAGCTGTTTTTT.

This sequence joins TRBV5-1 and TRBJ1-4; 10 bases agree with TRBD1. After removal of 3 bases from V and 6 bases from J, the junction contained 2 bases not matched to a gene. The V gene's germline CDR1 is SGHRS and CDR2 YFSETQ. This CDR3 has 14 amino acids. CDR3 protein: CASSYGQGDEKLFF. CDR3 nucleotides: TGCGCCAGCAGCTACGGACAGGGGGATGAAAAACTGTTTTTT. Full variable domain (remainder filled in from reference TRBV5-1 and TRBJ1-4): KAGVTQTPRYLIKTRGQQVTLSCSPISGHRSVSWYQQTPGQGLQFLFEYFSETQRNKGNFPGRFSGRQFSNSRSEMNVSTLELGDSALYLCASSYGQGDEKLFFGSGTQLSVL.

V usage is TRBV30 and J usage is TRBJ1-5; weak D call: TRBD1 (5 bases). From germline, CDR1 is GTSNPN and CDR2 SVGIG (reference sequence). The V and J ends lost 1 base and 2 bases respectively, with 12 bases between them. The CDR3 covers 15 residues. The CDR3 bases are TGTGCCTGGAGTGGGGGAGGGGCTGGCAATCAGCCCCAGCATTTT. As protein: CAWSGGGAGNQPQHF.

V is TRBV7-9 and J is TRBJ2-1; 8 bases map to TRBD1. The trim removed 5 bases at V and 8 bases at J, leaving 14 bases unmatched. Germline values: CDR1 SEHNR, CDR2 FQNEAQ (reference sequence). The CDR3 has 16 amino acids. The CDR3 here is CASSRARQGISYEQFF. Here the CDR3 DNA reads TGTGCCAGCAGCCGCGCGCGACAGGGGATATCTTATGAGCAGTTCTTC. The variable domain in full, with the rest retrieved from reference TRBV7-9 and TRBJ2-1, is DTGVSQNPRHKITKRGQNVTFRCDPISEHNRLYWYRQTLGQGPEFLTYFQNEAQLEKSRLLSDRFSAERPKGSFSTLEIQRTEQGDSAMYLCASSRARQGISYEQFFGPGTRLTVL.

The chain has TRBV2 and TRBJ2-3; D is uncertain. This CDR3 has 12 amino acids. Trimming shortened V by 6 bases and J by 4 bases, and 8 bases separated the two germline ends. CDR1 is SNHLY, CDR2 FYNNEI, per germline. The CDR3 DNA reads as TGTGCCAGCAGGGCGGTCTCAGATACGCAGTATTTT. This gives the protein CASRAVSDTQYF.

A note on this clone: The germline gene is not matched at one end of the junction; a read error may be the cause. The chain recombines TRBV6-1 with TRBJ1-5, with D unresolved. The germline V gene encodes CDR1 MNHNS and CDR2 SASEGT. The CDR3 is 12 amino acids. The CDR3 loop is CASSEAASGVDF. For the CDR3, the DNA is TGTGCCAGCAGTGAAGCGGCGTCGGGTGTGGATTTT.

The CDR3 sequence: CASRGQGEARYEQYF. DNA of the CDR3: TGTGCCAGCAGAGGACAGGGTGAGGCACGCTACGAGCAGTACTTC. The chain couples TRBV11-3 to TRBJ2-7; 8 positions match TRBD1. CDR3 size: 15 residues. The germline V gene has CDR1 SGHNT and CDR2 YENEEA. Unmatched junction bases numbered 10, after V lost 6 bases and J lost 3 bases.

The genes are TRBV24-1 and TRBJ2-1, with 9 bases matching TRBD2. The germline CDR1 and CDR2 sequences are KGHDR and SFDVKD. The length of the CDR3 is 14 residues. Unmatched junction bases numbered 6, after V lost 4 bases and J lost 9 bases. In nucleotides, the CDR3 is TGTGCCACCAGTGAGGGCGGGAGGGCCTTTGAGCAGTTCTTC. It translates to CATSEGGRAFEQFF.

The CDR3, as DNA: TGTGCCAGCACGAGCGGGGGCCTATTCCAAGAGACCCAGTACTTC. It codes for CASTSGGLFQETQYF. The chain couples TRBV6-5 to TRBJ2-5; TRBD2 agrees at 8 bases. The CDR3 totals 15 residues. Germline V gives CDR1 MNHEY, CDR2 SVGAGI. V lost 7 bases and J lost 1; bases outside the gene matches: 8.

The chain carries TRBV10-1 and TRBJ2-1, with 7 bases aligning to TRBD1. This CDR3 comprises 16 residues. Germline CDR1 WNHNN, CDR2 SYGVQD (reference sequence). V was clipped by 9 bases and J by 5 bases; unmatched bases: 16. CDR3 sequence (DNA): TGCGCCAGATCCCCGTCGAAGGGGGCTTTAGACAATGAGCAGTTCTTC. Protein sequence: CARSPSKGALDNEQFF.

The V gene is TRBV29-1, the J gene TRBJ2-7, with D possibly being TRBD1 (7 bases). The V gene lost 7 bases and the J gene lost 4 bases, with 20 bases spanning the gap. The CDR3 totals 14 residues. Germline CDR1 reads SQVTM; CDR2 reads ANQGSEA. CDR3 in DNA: TGCAGCGCCCAAGGACAGGAGGGGACATACGAGCAGTACTTC. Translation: CSAQGQEGTYEQYF.

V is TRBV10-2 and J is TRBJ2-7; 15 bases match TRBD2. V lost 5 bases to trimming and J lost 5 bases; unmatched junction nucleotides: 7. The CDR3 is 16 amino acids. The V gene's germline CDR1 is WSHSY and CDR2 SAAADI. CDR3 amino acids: CASSRTSGGGRDEQYF. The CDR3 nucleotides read TGCGCCAGCAGTAGGACTAGCGGGGGGGGACGTGACGAGCAGTACTTC.

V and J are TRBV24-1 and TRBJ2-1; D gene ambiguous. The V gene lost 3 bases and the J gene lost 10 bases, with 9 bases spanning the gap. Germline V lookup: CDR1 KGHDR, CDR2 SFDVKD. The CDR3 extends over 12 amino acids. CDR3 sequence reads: CATSDLHSEQFF. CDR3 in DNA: TGTGCCACCAGTGATCTACATAGCGAGCAGTTCTTC.

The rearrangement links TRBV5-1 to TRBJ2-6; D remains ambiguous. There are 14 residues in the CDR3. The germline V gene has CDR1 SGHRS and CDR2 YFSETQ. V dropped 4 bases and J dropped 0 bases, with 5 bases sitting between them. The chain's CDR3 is CASSQISGANVLTF. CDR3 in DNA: TGCGCCAGCAGCCAAATCTCTGGGGCCAACGTCCTGACTTTC.

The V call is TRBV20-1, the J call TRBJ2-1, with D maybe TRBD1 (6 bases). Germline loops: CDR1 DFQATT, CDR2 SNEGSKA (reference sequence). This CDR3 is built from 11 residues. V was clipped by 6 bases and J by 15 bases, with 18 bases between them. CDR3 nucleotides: TGCAGTGCGCGGACAGAAACTCACACGTTCTTC. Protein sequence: CSARTETHTFF.

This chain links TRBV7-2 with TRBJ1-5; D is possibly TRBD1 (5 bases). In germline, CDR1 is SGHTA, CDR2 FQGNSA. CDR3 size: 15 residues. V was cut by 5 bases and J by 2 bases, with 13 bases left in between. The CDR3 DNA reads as TGTGCCAGCAGCCCTAGGGCCAGGGGCAATCAGCCCCAGCATTTT. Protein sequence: CASSPRARGNQPQHF.

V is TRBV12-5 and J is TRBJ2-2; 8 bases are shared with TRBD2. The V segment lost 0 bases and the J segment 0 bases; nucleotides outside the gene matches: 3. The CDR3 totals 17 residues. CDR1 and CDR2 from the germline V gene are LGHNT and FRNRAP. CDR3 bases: TGTGCTAGTGGTTTGGTGCACGGGGGGGCGAACACCGGGGAGCTGTTTTTT. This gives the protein CASGLVHGGANTGELFF.

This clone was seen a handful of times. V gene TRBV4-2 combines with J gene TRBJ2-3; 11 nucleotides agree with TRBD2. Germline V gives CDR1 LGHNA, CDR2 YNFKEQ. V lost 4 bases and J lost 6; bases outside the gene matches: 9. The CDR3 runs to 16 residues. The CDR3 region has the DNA TGTGCCAGCAGCCGGAATAGCGGGGGGGCCATCGATACGCAGTATTTT. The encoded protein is CASSRNSGGAIDTQYF.

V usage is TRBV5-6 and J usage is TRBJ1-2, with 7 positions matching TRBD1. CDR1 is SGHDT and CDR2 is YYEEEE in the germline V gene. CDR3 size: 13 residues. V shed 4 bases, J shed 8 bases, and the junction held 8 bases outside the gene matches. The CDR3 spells CASSLGQVRGYTF. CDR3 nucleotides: TGTGCCAGCAGCCTAGGACAGGTCCGCGGCTACACCTTC.

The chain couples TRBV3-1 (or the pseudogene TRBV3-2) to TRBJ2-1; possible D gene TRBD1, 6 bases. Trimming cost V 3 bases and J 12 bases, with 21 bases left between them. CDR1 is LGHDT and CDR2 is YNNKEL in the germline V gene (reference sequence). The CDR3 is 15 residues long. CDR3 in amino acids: CASSHVGASWDGQFF. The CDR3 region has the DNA TGTGCCAGCAGCCACGTGGGGGCAAGTTGGGATGGGCAGTTCTTC.